The TCR beta chain described here comes from a study of cytomegalovirus exposure and HLA in healthy donors. Whole-study results and caveats: Indistinguishable V segments, including TRBV6-2 and TRBV6-3, were excluded.

This clone was observed a handful of times. Its antigen remains unidentified. The PCR was carried out with 60 Vbeta primers and 13 Jbeta primers. Some clones are missing from TCRdb's copy, which holds only in-frame ones; the method was immunoSEQ multiplex PCR. Among about 150,000 clones listed, 70% to 90% were seen once. This CDR3 region has 15 residues. Trimming stripped 3 bases from V and 0 bases from J, with 10 bases between. Germline CDR1 is LNHDA and CDR2 is SQIVND (reference sequence). The source of this sequence is a man aged 35 to 55 in good health and CMV-seronegative. Material: PBMCs. The chain uses TRBV19 and TRBJ2-3; possible D gene TRBD1, 5 bases. CDR3 bases: TGTGCCAGTAGTATTTCAGGGCTCAGCACAGATACGCAGTATTTT. It yields the protein CASSISGLSTDTQYF.